This T cell receptor (beta chain) was sequenced in a study of response to subunit inactivated influenza vaccine. TCRdb re-analysed the RT-PCR reads in MiXCR, keeping a single row per CDR3 protein. The sample contains fewer than 600,000 distinct CDR3 sequences, under 8.5% of which appear only once. Overall study findings and caveats: Few additional T cells are recruited per seasonal influenza vaccination, authors suggested.

This clonotype appeared a few times. Its cognate antigen is unknown. CDR1 and CDR2 from the germline V gene are MNHEY and SVGAGI. The CDR3 is 16 residues long. Trimming stripped 0 bases from V and 8 bases from J, with 19 bases between. The rearrangement joins TRBV6-5 to TRBJ1-2; D gene unclear. Material: PBMCs from blood, obtained about 23 months after vaccination. The clonotype comes from a man aged 45 to 70 who received an inactivated influenza vaccine. CDR3 in amino acids: CASSYSHIPPAGGYTF. In nucleotides, the CDR3 is TGTGCCAGCAGTTACTCGCATATACCCCCGGCCGGGGGCTACACCTTC.